This TCR beta chain derives from a study of blood T cell repertoires in COVID-19. Study processing details: Amplifying reference gene primers gave estimates of nucleated cell counts. Clones were sequenced by immunoSEQ multiplex PCR, and TCRdb holds only the in-frame ones, with some missing. Clonal size and the V and J genes are those of that table, whereas D and trimming came from the DNA. Here the sample spans about 360,000 clones, around nine tenths being singletons. The length of the CDR3 is 13 residues. Looked up from germline, CDR1 is SGHRS and CDR2 is YFSETQ. V lost 2 bases to trimming and J lost 5 bases, with 9 bases between them.

The rearrangement uses TRBV5-1 and TRBJ2-3, with a possible D match to TRBD1 (5 bases). The specimen was peripheral blood. The TCR was taken from a human donor in a cohort sampled during active COVID-19. The CDR3: CASSFRAGDTQYF. In nucleotides, the CDR3 is TGCGCCAGCAGCTTCAGGGCCGGAGATACGCAGTATTTT.